A single sample is the source of the 21 T cell receptor beta chains below, sequenced in a study of CD8+ T cells in alopecia areata. The authors extracted RNA and reverse transcribed it into cDNA as the sequencing template. TCRdb keeps only in-frame clones here, not all; method: immunoSEQ multiplex PCR. The repertoire holds 170,000 or so clones, with 59% as singletons. This material consisted of CD4+ T cells sorted from blood, taken at week 0. These receptors were collected from a human donor with alopecia areata.

This clone has just a few counts. The gene calls are TRBV5-1 and TRBJ2-5, with D hard to call. CDR1 is SGHRS and CDR2 is YFSETQ in the germline V gene. This CDR3 is 15 amino acids long. The ends were cut back, 0 bases at V and 5 bases at J, with 14 bases in the middle. The CDR3 region has the DNA TGCGCCAGCAGCTTGGCCGCAGGACCAAGGGAGACCCAGTACTTC. Encoded protein: CASSLAAGPRETQYF. The full variable domain, rest sourced from reference TRBV5-1 and TRBJ2-5, is KAGVTQTPRYLIKTRGQQVTLSCSPISGHRSVSWYQQTPGQGLQFLFEYFSETQRNKGNFPGRFSGRQFSNSRSEMNVSTLELGDSALYLCASSLAAGPRETQYFGPGTRLLVL.

Of note for this clone: This specimen includes other DNA sequences encoding the same CDR3. The chain is built from TRBV5-1 and TRBJ2-5; 7 nucleotides align to TRBD1. This CDR3 region has 14 residues. J gave up 0 bases and V 4 bases, and 3 bases lay outside the gene matches. Germline V gene lookup returns CDR1 SGHRS and CDR2 YFSETQ. The CDR3 loop reads CASSQGQYQETQYF. CDR3 in DNA: TGCGCCAGCAGCCAGGGACAGTACCAAGAGACCCAGTACTTC.

This clone was observed a single time. This chain joins TRBV6-1 and TRBJ2-7, with a weak D call TRBD2 (5 bases). Trimming took 0 bases from V and 5 from J, leaving 11 bases between them. Germline-derived CDR1 and CDR2 are MNHNS and SASEGT. The CDR3 is made up of 14 amino acids. CDR3 nucleotides: TGTGCCAGCAGTGAAGCTAGAGGGTACGACGAGCAGTACTTC. As protein: CASSEARGYDEQYF.

This clone was recorded many times. The gene calls are TRBV9 and TRBJ1-4; D gene ambiguous. V was shortened by 3 bases and J by 0 bases, with 12 bases between the two germline ends. Germline V gives CDR1 SGDLS, CDR2 YYNGEE. The CDR3 loop spans 16 amino acids. For the CDR3, the DNA is TGTGCCAGCAGCGGAACCCAAAGTACAACTAATGAAAAACTGTTTTTT. Amino acids: CASSGTQSTTNEKLFF.

This chain connects TRBV7-2 to TRBJ1-5, with D uncertain. Germline assignment: CDR1 SGHTA and CDR2 FQGNSA. CDR3 size: 13 residues. The V and J ends lost 1 base and 7 bases respectively, with 8 bases between them. The chain's CDR3 is CASSLEGFQPQHF. CDR3 in DNA: TGTGCCAGCAGCTTAGAAGGTTTCCAGCCCCAGCATTTT.

The chain links TRBV29-1 to TRBJ1-5; D may be TRBD1 (5 bases). The CDR3 has 12 amino acids. CDR1 is SQVTM, CDR2 ANQGSEA, per germline. Between the trimmed V and J ends, which lost 4 bases and 4 bases, there was a span of 8 bases. The CDR3 protein is CSVGDQNQPQHF. DNA of the CDR3: TGCAGCGTTGGGGACCAGAATCAGCCCCAGCATTTT.

The chain combines TRBV6-5 with TRBJ2-4; no reliable D call. This CDR3 region has 13 residues. The V gene lost 4 bases and the J gene lost 1 base, with 5 bases spanning the gap. The germline CDR1 and CDR2 sequences are MNHEY and SVGAGI. The chain's CDR3 is CASSSLAKNIQYF. The CDR3 nucleotides read TGTGCCAGCAGTTCATTGGCCAAAAACATTCAGTACTTC.

This clone has only a few counts. The chain employs TRBV7-3 and TRBJ1-4, with 8 bases aligning to TRBD1. Germline CDR1 reads SGHTA; CDR2 reads FQGTGA. Losses at the gene ends were 0 bases for V and 7 bases for J; bases not matched to a gene: 4. The CDR3 is 15 amino acids. In DNA form, the CDR3 reads TGTGCCAGCAGCTTAACCGTTGGACAGGGTGAAAAACTGTTTTTT. It is translated as CASSLTVGQGEKLFF.

This clone was counted a single time. The genes are TRBV30 and TRBJ1-2; 9 positions agree with TRBD1. Germline-derived CDR1 and CDR2 are GTSNPN and SVGIG (reference sequence). The CDR3 has 14 residues. The V and J ends lost 1 base and 2 bases, in that order; junction bases with no gene match: 2. CDR3 protein: CAWSAGTGNYGYTF. The CDR3 region has the DNA TGTGCCTGGAGTGCCGGGACAGGGAACTATGGCTACACCTTC.

The CDR3 DNA reads TGTGCCAGCAGCCCCCGCGGGGGACCCGATCAGCCCCAGCATTTT. Its translation is CASSPRGGPDQPQHF. The chain uses TRBV9 and TRBJ1-5, with a weak D call TRBD1 (5 bases). Trimming stripped 4 bases from V and 5 bases from J, with 16 bases between. This CDR3 is built from 15 residues. In germline, CDR1 is SGDLS, CDR2 YYNGEE.

V gene TRBV9 combines with J gene TRBJ2-3; D unresolved. The CDR3 runs to 15 residues. Germline lookup yields CDR1 SGDLS and CDR2 YYNGEE. Trimming left V 0 bases short and J 5 bases short, with 13 bases between. CDR3 amino acids: CASSVGMVYGDTQYF. As DNA, the CDR3 is TGTGCCAGCAGCGTAGGAATGGTGTATGGAGATACGCAGTATTTT. Looking up the rest from reference TRBV9 and TRBJ2-3 gives the full variable domain: DSGVTQTPKHLITATGQRVTLRCSPRSGDLSVYWYQQSLDQGLQFLIQYYNGEERAKGNILERFSAQQFPDLHSELNLSSLELGDSALYFCASSVGMVYGDTQYFGPGTRLTVL.

The V gene is TRBV2, the J gene TRBJ1-5, with TRBD1 matching 7 bases. V shed 0 bases, J shed 7 bases, and the junction held 12 bases outside the gene matches. Germline assignment: CDR1 SNHLY and CDR2 FYNNEI. This CDR3 has 17 residues. This chain's CDR3 is CASSEAQTGWMDQPQHF. Here the CDR3 DNA reads TGTGCCAGCAGTGAAGCGCAGACAGGGTGGATGGACCAGCCCCAGCATTTT.

This clone has just a few counts. CDR3 loop: CASSPRGIAGVNEQFF. The CDR3 DNA follows: TGCGCCAGCAGCCCTAGGGGGATAGCGGGAGTCAATGAGCAGTTCTTC. The genes are TRBV5-1 and TRBJ2-1; TRBD2 agrees at 9 bases. CDR3 length: 16 residues. V trimming: 4 bases; J trimming: 6 bases; junction bases outside the gene matches: 11. Germline loops: CDR1 SGHRS, CDR2 YFSETQ.

The chain is built from TRBV2 and TRBJ2-5; D not certain. Germline CDR1 SNHLY, CDR2 FYNNEI. The CDR3 has 18 residues. V was clipped by 0 bases and J by 5 bases, with 22 bases between them. CDR3 DNA sequence: TGTGCCAGCAGTGAAGCGGACCCGGATTTCTGGATGCGGGAGACCCAGTACTTC. It encodes CASSEADPDFWMRETQYF.

This clone was seen more than once but under ten times. The rearrangement uses TRBV29-1 and TRBJ1-1, with D unresolved. Trimming cost V 2 bases and J 4 bases, with 14 bases left between them. Germline V gene data show CDR1 as SQVTM and CDR2 as ANQGSEA. CDR3 length equals 14 residues. Here the CDR3 reads CSVEKTSQGTEAFF. Here the CDR3 DNA reads TGCAGCGTTGAAAAAACCAGTCAAGGCACTGAAGCTTTCTTT.

This clone was recorded a few times. This rearrangement joins TRBV4-2 to TRBJ1-2; D unresolved. V lost 1 base, J lost 2 bases, and 11 bases lay in between. The CDR3 totals 15 residues. The germline CDR1 and CDR2 sequences are LGHNA and YNFKEQ. CDR3 sequence: CASSQVSTPNYGYTF. In nucleotides, the CDR3 is TGTGCCAGCAGCCAAGTGAGTACTCCGAACTATGGCTACACCTTC.

V usage is TRBV6-5 and J usage is TRBJ2-5, with 8 bases lining up with TRBD2. CDR3 length: 16 residues. V dropped 0 bases and J dropped 4; count of bases not matched to a gene: 7. Germline CDR1 and CDR2: MNHEY and SVGAGI. The CDR3 here is CASSYSGLEIGETQYF. CDR3 nucleotide sequence: TGTGCCAGCAGTTACTCGGGACTAGAGATCGGAGAGACCCAGTACTTC.

The chain is built from TRBV19 and TRBJ1-5, with D perhaps matching TRBD1 (6 bases). In germline, CDR1 is LNHDA, CDR2 SQIVND (reference sequence). With 5 bases removed from V and 2 bases from J, the gap between germline ends came to 19 bases. This CDR3 is built from 17 residues. CDR3 DNA sequence: TGTGCCAGTAGTTTGGTTTCAGGGGCCTCCCGCAATCAGCCCCAGCATTTT. It is translated as CASSLVSGASRNQPQHF.

V is TRBV7-9 and J is TRBJ1-2; 10 bases map to TRBD1. Germline CDR1 SEHNR, CDR2 FQNEAQ (reference sequence). The CDR3 extends over 14 amino acids. V trimming: 5 bases; J trimming: 8 bases; junction bases outside the gene matches: 8. Here the CDR3 DNA reads TGTGCCAGCAGCCCAGGACAGGGGGTGGACGGCTACACCTTC. Residues: CASSPGQGVDGYTF. The full variable domain, with the rest looked up from reference TRBV7-9 and TRBJ1-2, is DTGVSQNPRHKITKRGQNVTFRCDPISEHNRLYWYRQTLGQGPEFLTYFQNEAQLEKSRLLSDRFSAERPKGSFSTLEIQRTEQGDSAMYLCASSPGQGVDGYTFGSGTRLTVV.

This clone was seen a handful of times. In nucleotides, the CDR3 is TGTGCCATCAGTCCCAGGGAGGGCAATCAGCCCCAGCATTTT. It translates to CAISPREGNQPQHF. V gene TRBV10-3 combines with J gene TRBJ1-5; D possibly corresponds to TRBD1 (5 bases). The CDR3 sequence is 14 residues long. V lost 5 bases and J 2 bases, leaving 10 bases between the germline ends. Germline values: CDR1 ENHRY, CDR2 SYGVKD.

In DNA form, the CDR3 reads TGCAGCGTGAGAGGGGGATCTGGGGCCAACGTCCTGACTTTC. As protein: CSVRGGSGANVLTF. The J gene is TRBJ2-6, the V gene TRBV29-1; the D gene is possibly TRBD1 (6 bases). V was pared by 6 bases and J by 1 base, with 10 bases between. The germline V gene encodes CDR1 SQVTM and CDR2 ANQGSEA. The CDR3 is 14 amino acids.